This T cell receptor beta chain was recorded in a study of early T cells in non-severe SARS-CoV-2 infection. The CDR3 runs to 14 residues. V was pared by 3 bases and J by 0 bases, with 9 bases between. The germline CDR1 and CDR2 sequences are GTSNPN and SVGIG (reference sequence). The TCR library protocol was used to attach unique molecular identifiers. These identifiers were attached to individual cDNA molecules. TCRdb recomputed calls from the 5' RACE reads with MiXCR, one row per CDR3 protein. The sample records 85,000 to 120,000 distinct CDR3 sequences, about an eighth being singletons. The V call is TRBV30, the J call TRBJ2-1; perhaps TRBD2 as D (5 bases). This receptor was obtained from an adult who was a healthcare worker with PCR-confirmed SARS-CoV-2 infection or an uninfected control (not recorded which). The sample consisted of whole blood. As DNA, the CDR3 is TGTGCCTGGAGAAGCGGTAGCTCCTACAATGAGCAGTTCTTC. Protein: CAWRSGSSYNEQFF.